These T cell receptor beta chains were read from a single sample in a study of T cells in Graves' hyperthyroidism and ophthalmopathy. TCRdb passed the multiplex PCR reads through MiXCR, listing each CDR3 protein once. The sample records about 370,000 distinct CDR3 sequences, 15% being singletons. The specimen was blood. Receptor source: a woman aged 60-75 years with Graves' ophthalmopathy. The CDR3 runs from the conserved cysteine through the conserved F or W. The D gene is left open where the match is weak. A clone size is listed for some rows: how often the clone was seen (once, few, many), or a class if it is expanded.

>NA|TRBV27|NA|TRBJ2-3
CASSGAASTDTQYF
TGTGCCAGCAGTGGAGCGGCTAGCACAGATACGCAGTATTTT
>many|TRBV3-1|TRBD2|TRBJ2-1
CASSPSPGRALFDEQFF
TGTGCCAGCAGCCCAAGTCCCGGGAGGGCCCTGTTCGATGAGCAGTTCTTC
>few|TRBV29-1|TRBD2|TRBJ2-5
CSVEVSGSLGETQYF
TGCAGCGTTGAAGTTAGCGGGAGTTTGGGAGAGACCCAGTACTTC
>NA|TRBV10-3|TRBD1|TRBJ2-7
CAISSTGTGVYEQYF
TGTGCCATCAGTTCTACCGGGACAGGGGTCTACGAGCAGTACTTC
>NA|TRBV12-3/TRBV12-4|NA|TRBJ2-1
CASSFRRGQQFF
TGTGCCAGCAGTTTCAGGAGGGGTCAGCAGTTCTTC
>many|TRBV11-3|NA|TRBJ2-5
CASSLGRNEETQYF
TGTGCCAGCAGCTTAGGCAGGAACGAGGAGACCCAGTACTTC
>many|TRBV7-2|TRBD2|TRBJ2-5
CASSLGLAGGLQETQYF
TGTGCCAGCAGCCTAGGACTAGCGGGAGGGCTCCAAGAGACCCAGTACTTC
>few|TRBV5-6|NA|TRBJ2-1
CASSLAVGPSNEQFF
TGTGCCAGCAGCTTGGCCGTAGGTCCCTCCAATGAGCAGTTCTTC
>many|TRBV3-1|NA|TRBJ2-3
CASSQVSTDTQYF
TGTGCCAGCAGCCAAGTCAGCACAGATACGCAGTATTTT
>many|TRBV30|NA|TRBJ1-2
CAWFDQGNYGYTF
TGTGCCTGGTTCGATCAGGGGAACTATGGCTACACCTTC
>many|TRBV11-2|NA|TRBJ1-2
CASSLDQGSGYTF
TGTGCCAGCAGCCTAGATCAGGGCTCTGGCTACACCTTC
>many|TRBV3-1|NA|TRBJ1-1
CASSQSTFAFF
TGTGCCAGCAGCCAATCTACCTTCGCTTTCTTT
>many|TRBV7-9|TRBD1|TRBJ2-1
CASSLAEDRVGNEQFF
TGTGCCAGCAGCTTAGCGGAAGACAGGGTTGGGAATGAGCAGTTCTTC
>many|TRBV29-1|NA|TRBJ2-7
CSVSDGDYEQYF
TGCAGCGTTTCCGACGGGGACTACGAGCAGTACTTC
>NA|TRBV29-1|TRBD2|TRBJ2-3
CSVVSGSWTDTQYF
TGCAGCGTTGTCAGCGGGAGCTGGACAGATACGCAGTATTTT
>many|TRBV6-5|NA|TRBJ2-7
CASSYSLDTTYEQYF
TGTGCCAGCAGTTACTCGCTAGATACCACCTACGAGCAGTACTTC
>few|TRBV19|TRBD1|TRBJ1-2
CASSILGTGRGYTF
TGTGCCAGTAGTATCTTGGGGACAGGGCGCGGCTACACCTTC
>many|TRBV20-1|TRBD2|TRBJ2-1
CSAPRVAGNFNEQFF
TGCAGTGCCCCGAGAGTAGCGGGCAATTTTAATGAGCAGTTCTTC
>many|TRBV7-2|TRBD2|TRBJ2-2
CASSITSGTNTGELFF
TGTGCCAGCAGCATTACTAGCGGCACGAACACCGGGGAGCTGTTTTTT
>NA|TRBV7-9|NA|TRBJ2-7
CASSFWVNSYEQYF
TGTGCCAGCAGCTTCTGGGTCAACTCCTACGAGCAGTACTTC
>many|TRBV5-1|TRBD2|TRBJ2-1
CASGRTSDFSYNEQFF
TGCGCCAGTGGGAGGACTAGCGATTTTTCCTACAATGAGCAGTTCTTC
>many|TRBV2|TRBD1|TRBJ2-5
CASRTGQGGRYQETQYF
TGTGCCAGCAGGACGGGACAGGGGGGAAGGTACCAAGAGACCCAGTACTTC
>many|TRBV5-1|NA|TRBJ2-2
CASSHLISSPNTGELFF
TGCGCCAGCAGCCACCTCATTTCGAGCCCGAACACCGGGGAGCTGTTTTTT
>few|TRBV3-1|TRBD2|TRBJ2-2
CASSQGREGHWELFF
TGTGCCAGCAGCCAGGGGCGGGAGGGCCATTGGGAGCTGTTTTTT
>NA|TRBV7-2|NA|TRBJ2-5
CASSWGGTQYF
TGTGCCAGCAGCTGGGGTGGGACCCAGTACTTC
>few|TRBV5-4|TRBD2|TRBJ2-2
CASSLGLAGGAGELFF
TGTGCCAGCAGCTTGGGACTAGCGGGAGGAGCCGGGGAGCTGTTTTTT
>NA|TRBV7-9|TRBD1|TRBJ2-7
CASSTGTGYYEQYF
TGTGCCAGCAGCACCGGGACAGGTTACTACGAGCAGTACTTC
>many|TRBV6-1|NA|TRBJ1-5
CASSERSNQPQHF
TGTGCCAGCAGTGAAAGGAGCAATCAGCCCCAGCATTTT
>NA|TRBV20-1|NA|TRBJ1-4
CSANSRGELFF
TGCAGTGCTAACTCAAGAGGTGAACTGTTTTTT
>NA|TRBV6-2/TRBV6-3|NA|TRBJ2-7
CASSPNRAPYEQYF
TGTGCCAGCAGCCCCAACAGAGCCCCCTACGAGCAGTACTTC
>few|TRBV9|NA|TRBJ2-1
CASSVGHSPSPLSSYNEQFF
TGTGCCAGCAGCGTAGGCCATTCCCCCTCTCCCTTGAGCTCCTACAATGAGCAGTTCTTC
>many|TRBV30|TRBD1|TRBJ1-2
CAWSVRRQGENGYTF
TGTGCCTGGAGTGTACGGAGGCAGGGGGAGAATGGCTACACCTTC
>NA|TRBV12-5|TRBD1|TRBJ1-5
CASGLMTGNQPQHF
TGTGCTAGTGGTTTGATGACAGGGAATCAGCCCCAGCATTTT
>many|TRBV7-9|NA|TRBJ2-7
CASSSVGVEQYF
TGTGCCAGCAGTTCTGTGGGGGTCGAGCAGTACTTC
>few|TRBV27|TRBD2|TRBJ2-1
CASTLPGLAGGVNEQFF
TGTGCCAGCACCCTTCCGGGACTAGCGGGAGGGGTCAATGAGCAGTTCTTC
>many|TRBV5-6|NA|TRBJ2-7
CASSLEGRGDEQYF
TGTGCCAGCAGCTTGGAGGGGCGAGGAGACGAGCAGTACTTC
>many|TRBV7-2|NA|TRBJ2-7
CASSYRTDSYEQYF
TGTGCCAGCAGCTACCGGACTGATTCCTACGAGCAGTACTTC
>many|TRBV18|TRBD1|TRBJ2-7
CASSPPSTGGGYEQYF
TGTGCCAGCTCACCACCGTCGACAGGGGGTGGGTACGAGCAGTACTTC
>many|TRBV28|TRBD2|TRBJ2-5
CASSTLAGAETQYF
TGTGCCAGCAGTACCCTAGCGGGAGCGGAGACCCAGTACTTC